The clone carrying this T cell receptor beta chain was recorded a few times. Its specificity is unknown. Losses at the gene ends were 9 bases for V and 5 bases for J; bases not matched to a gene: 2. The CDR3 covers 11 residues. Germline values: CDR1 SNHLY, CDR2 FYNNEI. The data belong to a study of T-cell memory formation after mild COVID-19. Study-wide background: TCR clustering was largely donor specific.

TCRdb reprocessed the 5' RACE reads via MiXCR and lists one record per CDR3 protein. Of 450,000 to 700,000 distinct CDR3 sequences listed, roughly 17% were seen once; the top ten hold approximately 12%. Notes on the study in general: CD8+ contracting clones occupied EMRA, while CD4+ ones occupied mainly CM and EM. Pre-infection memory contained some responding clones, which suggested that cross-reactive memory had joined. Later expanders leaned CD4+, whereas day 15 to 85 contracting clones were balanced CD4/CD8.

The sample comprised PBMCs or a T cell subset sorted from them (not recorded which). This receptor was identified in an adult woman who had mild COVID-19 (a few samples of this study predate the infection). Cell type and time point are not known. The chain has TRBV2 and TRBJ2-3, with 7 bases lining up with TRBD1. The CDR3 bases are TGTGCCAGTCACAGGGGAGATACGCAGTATTTT. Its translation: CASHRGDTQYF. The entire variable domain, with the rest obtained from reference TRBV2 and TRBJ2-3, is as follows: EPEVTQTPSHQVTQMGQEVILRCVPISNHLYFYWYRQILGQKVEFLVSFYNNEISEKSEIFDDQFSVERPDGSNFTLKIRSTKLEDSAMYFCASHRGDTQYFGPGTRLTVL.